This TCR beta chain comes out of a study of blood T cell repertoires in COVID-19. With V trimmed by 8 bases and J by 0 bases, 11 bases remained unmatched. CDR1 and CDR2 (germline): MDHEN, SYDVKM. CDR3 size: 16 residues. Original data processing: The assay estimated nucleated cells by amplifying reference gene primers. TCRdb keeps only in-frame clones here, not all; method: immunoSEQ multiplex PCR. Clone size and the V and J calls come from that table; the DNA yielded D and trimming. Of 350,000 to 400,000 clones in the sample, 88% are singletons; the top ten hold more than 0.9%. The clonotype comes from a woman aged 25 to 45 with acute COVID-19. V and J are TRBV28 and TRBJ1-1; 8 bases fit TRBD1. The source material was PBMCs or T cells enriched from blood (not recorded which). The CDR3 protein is CASGKQGAIMNTEAFF. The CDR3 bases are TGTGCCAGCGGAAAGCAGGGGGCAATCATGAACACTGAAGCTTTCTTT.